Below, 4 T cell receptor beta chains from the same sample are listed, as sequenced in a study of T-cell reconstitution after alpha-beta-depleted transplantation in children. TCRbeta library preparation incorporated unique molecular identifiers. TCRdb re-derived calls from the PCR reads in MiXCR, one entry per CDR3 protein. The sample contains about 610,000 distinct CDR3 sequences, roughly a tenth of which appear only once. This material consisted of PBMCs from the stem cell graft donor, taken from the stem cell graft. The receptors were gathered from a human donor who donated a stem cell graft to a child with acute myeloid leukemia.

This clonotype showed up just a few times. V is TRBV28 and J is TRBJ2-3; the match to TRBD2 covers 8 bases. From germline, CDR1 is MDHEN and CDR2 SYDVKM. There are 16 residues in the CDR3. V was pared by 10 bases and J by 5 bases, with 17 bases of the junction left unmatched. CDR3 residues: CATYAPMRGVGDTQYF. DNA for the CDR3: TGTGCCACCTACGCCCCGATGCGGGGGGTTGGAGATACGCAGTATTTT.

This clonotype occurred many times. The chain is built from TRBV29-1 and TRBJ2-7; the D gene could be TRBD1 or TRBD2 (7 bases each). Trimming shortened V by 5 bases and J by 6 bases, and 17 bases separated the two germline ends. This CDR3 region has 13 residues. The germline CDR1 and CDR2 sequences are SQVTM and ANQGSEA. The CDR3 DNA is TGCAGCGTTAGGGAGGGACAGCTTGGCGAGCAGTACTTC. Translating gives CSVREGQLGEQYF.

V usage is TRBV5-1 and J usage is TRBJ2-7; 7 nucleotides align to TRBD1. The ends lost 2 bases at V and 4 bases at J; junction bases unmatched: 6. This CDR3 comprises 14 residues. The germline V gene has CDR1 SGHRS and CDR2 YFSETQ. The CDR3 DNA is TGCGCCAGCAGCTTCCCTGACAGGGAATACGAGCAGTACTTC. Its protein is CASSFPDREYEQYF. The variable domain in full, with the rest retrieved from reference TRBV5-1 and TRBJ2-7, is KAGVTQTPRYLIKTRGQQVTLSCSPISGHRSVSWYQQTPGQGLQFLFEYFSETQRNKGNFPGRFSGRQFSNSRSEMNVSTLELGDSALYLCASSFPDREYEQYFGPGTRLTVT.

The sample holds many counts of this clonotype. The chain combines TRBV7-9 with TRBJ2-1; the D is unclear. The V gene's germline CDR1 is SEHNR and CDR2 FQNEAQ (reference sequence). Between the trimmed V and J ends, which lost 9 bases and 10 bases, there was a span of 7 bases. The CDR3 is 9 residues long. In nucleotides, the CDR3 is TGTGCCAGTCCTGGGGAGCAGTTCTTC. As protein: CASPGEQFF.